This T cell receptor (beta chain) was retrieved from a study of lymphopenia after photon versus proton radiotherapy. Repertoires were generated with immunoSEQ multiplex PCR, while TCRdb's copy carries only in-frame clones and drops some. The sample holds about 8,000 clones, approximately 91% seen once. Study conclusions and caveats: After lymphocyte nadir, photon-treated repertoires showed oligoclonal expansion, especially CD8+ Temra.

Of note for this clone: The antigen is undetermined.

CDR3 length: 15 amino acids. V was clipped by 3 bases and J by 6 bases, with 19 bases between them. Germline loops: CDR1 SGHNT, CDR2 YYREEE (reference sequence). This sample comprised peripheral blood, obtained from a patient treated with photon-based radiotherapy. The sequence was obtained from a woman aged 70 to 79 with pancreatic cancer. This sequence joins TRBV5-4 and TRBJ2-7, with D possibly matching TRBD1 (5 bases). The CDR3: CASSYSQGLPGEQYF. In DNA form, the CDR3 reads TGTGCCAGCAGCTATTCTCAGGGCCTCCCGGGCGAGCAGTACTTC.